This TCR beta chain was identified in a study of T-cell memory formation after mild COVID-19. Across the study: Clustering of TCRs was largely donor specific.

Remarks on this clonotype: Antigen specificity is unknown.

TCRdb processed the 5' RACE reads anew with MiXCR; each CDR3 protein has one entry. The repertoire includes under 350,000 distinct CDR3 sequences, roughly 15% of them detected once, and 20% to 25% sits in the top ten. Points from the study as a whole: Clones shrinking between day 15 and 85 showed a balanced CD4/CD8 split, and those that grew later tilted toward CD4+.

This CDR3 comprises 15 residues. J lost 5 bases, V lost 5 bases, and 7 bases had no gene match. CDR1 is SGHTA and CDR2 is FQGNSA in the germline V gene. This receptor was obtained from a man aged 18 to 30 who had mild COVID-19 (a few samples of this study predate the infection). Cell type and time point are not known. The sequencing sample was made of PBMCs or a T cell subset sorted from them (not recorded which). V is TRBV7-2 and J is TRBJ2-5, with 11 bases fitting TRBD1. The CDR3 sequence is CASSTDRGRPETQYF. The CDR3 bases are TGTGCCAGCAGCACGGACAGGGGGCGACCGGAGACCCAGTACTTC.